This TCR beta chain came from a study of T-cell memory formation after mild COVID-19. Study observations and caveats: Clones that contracted clustered mainly in CM and EM if CD4+ and in EMRA if CD8+.

On this clonotype itself: Its cognate antigen is unknown.

TCRdb passed the 5' RACE reads through MiXCR, listing each CDR3 protein once. Of about 360,000 distinct CDR3 sequences listed, 10% to 15% are singletons. Trimming removed 3 bases from V and 10 bases from J, with 9 bases in between. The germline CDR1 and CDR2 sequences are SEHNR and FQNEAQ (reference sequence). The CDR3 is made up of 12 amino acids. What was sequenced was PBMCs or a T cell subset sorted from them (not recorded which). The clonotype originates from a man in his late teens or twenties who had mild COVID-19 (a few samples of this study predate the infection). Cell type and time point are not known. The rearrangement uses TRBV7-9 and TRBJ2-2; D unresolved. The CDR3 bases are TGTGCCAGCAGCTTGTTGACCACGGAGCTGTTTTTT. It codes for CASSLLTTELFF. Variable domain in full (rest from reference TRBV7-9 and TRBJ2-2): DTGVSQNPRHKITKRGQNVTFRCDPISEHNRLYWYRQTLGQGPEFLTYFQNEAQLEKSRLLSDRFSAERPKGSFSTLEIQRTEQGDSAMYLCASSLLTTELFFGEGSRLTVL.